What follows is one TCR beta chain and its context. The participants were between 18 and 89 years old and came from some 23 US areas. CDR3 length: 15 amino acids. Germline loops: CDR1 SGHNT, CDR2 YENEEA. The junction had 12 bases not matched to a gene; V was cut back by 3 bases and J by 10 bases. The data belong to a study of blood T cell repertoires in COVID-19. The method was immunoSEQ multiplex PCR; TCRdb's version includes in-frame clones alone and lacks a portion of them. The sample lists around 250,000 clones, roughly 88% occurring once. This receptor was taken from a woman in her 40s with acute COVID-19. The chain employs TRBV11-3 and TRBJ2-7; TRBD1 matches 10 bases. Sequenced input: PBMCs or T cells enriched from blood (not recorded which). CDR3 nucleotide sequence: TGTGCCAGCAGCTTGTTTCCCGGGACAGGGGAGAAACAGTACGTC. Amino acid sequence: CASSLFPGTGEKQYV.